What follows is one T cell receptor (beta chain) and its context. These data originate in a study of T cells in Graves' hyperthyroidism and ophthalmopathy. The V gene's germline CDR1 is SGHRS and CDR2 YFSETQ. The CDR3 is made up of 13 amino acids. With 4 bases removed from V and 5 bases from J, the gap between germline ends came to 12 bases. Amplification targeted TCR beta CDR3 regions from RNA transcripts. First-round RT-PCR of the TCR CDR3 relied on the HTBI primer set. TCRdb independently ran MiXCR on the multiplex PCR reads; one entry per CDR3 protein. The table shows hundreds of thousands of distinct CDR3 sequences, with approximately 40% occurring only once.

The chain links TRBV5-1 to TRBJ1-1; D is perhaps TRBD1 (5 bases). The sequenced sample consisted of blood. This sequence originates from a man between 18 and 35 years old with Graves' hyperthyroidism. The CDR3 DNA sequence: TGCGCCAGCAGCGGGGCCACAGTTACTGAAGCTTTCTTT. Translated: CASSGATVTEAFF.